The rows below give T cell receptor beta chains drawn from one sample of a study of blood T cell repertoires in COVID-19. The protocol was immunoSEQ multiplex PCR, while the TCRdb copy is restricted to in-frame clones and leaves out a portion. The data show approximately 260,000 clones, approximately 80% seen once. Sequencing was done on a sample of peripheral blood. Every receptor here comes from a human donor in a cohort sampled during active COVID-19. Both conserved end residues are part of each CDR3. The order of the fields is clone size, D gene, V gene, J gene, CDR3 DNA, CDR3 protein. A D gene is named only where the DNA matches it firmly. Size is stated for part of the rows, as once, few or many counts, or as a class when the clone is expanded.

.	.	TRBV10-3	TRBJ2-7	TGTGCCATCGCTAGCGCGAACTCCTACGAGCAGTACTTC	CAIASANSYEQYF
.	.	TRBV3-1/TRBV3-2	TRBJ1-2	TGTGCCAGCAGCCAAATAGGTAGGGGGAAAAACTATGGCTACACCTTC	CASSQIGRGKNYGYTF
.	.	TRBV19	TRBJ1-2	TGTGCCAGTTTTCCGGCGAGAAATAGGGGTATGGGTGGCTACACCTTC	CASFPARNRGMGGYTF
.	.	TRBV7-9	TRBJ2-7	TGTGCCAGCAGCTTAAGGCAGAGCGCTTCCTACGAGCAGTACTTC	CASSLRQSASYEQYF
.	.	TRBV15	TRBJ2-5	TGTGCCACCAGCAGAGACCCACTAGAGACCCAGTACTTC	CATSRDPLETQYF
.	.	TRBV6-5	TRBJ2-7	TGTGCCAGCAAAGGGGGTTACGAGCAGTACTTC	CASKGGYEQYF
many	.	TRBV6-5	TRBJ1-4	TGTGCCAGCAGTTACGGCAGGGTTGGGGAAAAACTGTTTTTT	CASSYGRVGEKLFF
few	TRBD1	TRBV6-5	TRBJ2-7	TGTGCCACCAGGACAGGTTCCTACGAGCAGTACTTC	CATRTGSYEQYF
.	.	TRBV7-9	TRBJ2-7	TGTGCCAGCAGCTTAGGCCGAGGTAGCGGAGTCGAGCAGTACTTC	CASSLGRGSGVEQYF
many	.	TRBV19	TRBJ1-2	TGTGCCAGTAGTATATTTACAGGGTACTACACCTTC	CASSIFTGYYTF
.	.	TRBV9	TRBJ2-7	TGTGCCAGCAGTCGGGACATATCTAAAACCTCCTACGAGCAGTACTTC	CASSRDISKTSYEQYF
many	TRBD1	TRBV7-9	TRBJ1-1	TGTGCCAGCAGCCCCGAGGGGACAGACGAATCTATGAACACTGAAGCTTTCTTT	CASSPEGTDESMNTEAFF
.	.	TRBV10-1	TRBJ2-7	TGCGCCAGCAGCGACAGGTCGGGTTCCTACGAGCAGTACTTC	CASSDRSGSYEQYF
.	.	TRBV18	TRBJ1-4	TGTGCCAGCTCACCAGGGGAGGGGTTCGGAAAACTGTTTTTT	CASSPGEGFGKLFF
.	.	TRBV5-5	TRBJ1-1	TGTGCCAGCAGCTTTTACGGGACAAAACGCCCCGGGATGAACACTGAAGCTTTCTTT	CASSFYGTKRPGMNTEAFF
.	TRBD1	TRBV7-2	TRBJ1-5	TGTGCCAGCAGCCTCTCTCCGGGACAGGGAAAAACCCAGCATTTT	CASSLSPGQGKTQHF
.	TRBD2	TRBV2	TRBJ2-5	TGTGCCAGCAGCGGACTAGCGGGGGGGCACAGTGTGACCCAGTACTTC	CASSGLAGGHSVTQYF
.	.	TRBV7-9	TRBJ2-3	TGTGCCAGCAGCTTAGCACCGCGGAGCACAGATACGCAGTATTTT	CASSLAPRSTDTQYF
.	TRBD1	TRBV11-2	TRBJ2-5	TGTGCCAGCAGCCGGACAGGGGGCGAGGAGACCCAGTACTTC	CASSRTGGEETQYF
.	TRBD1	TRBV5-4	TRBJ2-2	TGTGCCAGCAGCCTCTCCGGGACAGGGGTTGGGGAGCTGTTTTTT	CASSLSGTGVGELFF
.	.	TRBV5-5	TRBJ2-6	TGTGCCAGCAGCTTGCTACCCACTGGGGCCAACGTCCTGACTTTC	CASSLLPTGANVLTF
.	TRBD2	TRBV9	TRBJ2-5	TGTGCCAGCAGCCCACGGGGTCCTAGCGGGACGTTAGAGACCCAGTACTTC	CASSPRGPSGTLETQYF
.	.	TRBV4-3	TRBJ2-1	TGCGCCAGCAGCCAGGTTGACAGGTTCAATGAGCAGTTCTTC	CASSQVDRFNEQFF
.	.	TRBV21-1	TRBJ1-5	TGTGCAGCTGAGCCCCAGCATTTT	CAAEPQHF
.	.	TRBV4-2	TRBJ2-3	TGTGCCAGCAGCCAGGATAGAGGGGGTAAGACAGATACGCAGTATTTT	CASSQDRGGKTDTQYF
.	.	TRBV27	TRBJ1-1	TGTGCCAGCAGAGTAGAGGGTAGAACGAACACTGAAGCTTTCTTT	CASRVEGRTNTEAFF
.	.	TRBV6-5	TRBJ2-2	TGTGCCAGCAGCGTTAGGGGTCCGAACACCGGGGAGCTGTTTTTT	CASSVRGPNTGELFF
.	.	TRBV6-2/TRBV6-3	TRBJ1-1	TGTGCCAGCAGCCCCTCCGGGGGGACTGAAGCTTTCTTT	CASSPSGGTEAFF
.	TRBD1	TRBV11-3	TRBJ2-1	TGTGCCAGCAGTCCCTCGGCCGGGACAGGGTTCAATGAGCAGTTCTTC	CASSPSAGTGFNEQFF
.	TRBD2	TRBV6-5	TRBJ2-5	TGTGCCGCCGGGAGGGCCCAAGAGACCCAGTACTTC	CAAGRAQETQYF